Listed here is a single TCR beta chain. Its antigen has not been determined. No clone much larger than this one lies a single base away; base qualities are absent. The data were obtained in a study of blood T cell repertoires in COVID-19 (TCRdb year 2020). In the study overall: Samples covering the acute and convalescent phases of COVID-19 were provided by collaborators in the United States, Italy and Spain. The prospective study material was composed of cDNA or gDNA derived from T cells, B-cell-depleted T cells, or PBMCs. Where available, HLA class I and class II types were obtained from metadata supplied by the sample provider rather than from assay-based typing. Deeply sampled blood TCRbeta repertoires from subjects exposed to, actively infected with, or recovered from COVID-19 were included in the dataset. The samples were drawn from the first 160 participants of the ongoing ImmuneRACE study and from 1,254 subjects provided by 6 global collaborators. A freely available public database, intended as a resource for researchers studying the immune response to SARS-CoV-2, is where the repertoires were released. Sample metadata almost always included a de-identified subject ID, COVID-19 status, age in years and sex. What the research found in general, with its limitations: The quantity of clinical and demographic metadata differed by source and by participant and was supplied without curation.

TCRbeta CDR3 regions were amplified from genomic DNA using the immunoSEQ Assay, a bias-controlled multiplex PCR. Per the authors' processing: The number of nucleated cells in each sample was estimated by amplification of reference gene primers within the assay. To quantify the absolute abundance of each unique TCRbeta CDR3 rearrangement, sequence reads were collapsed and filtered. For each sample, productive Simpson clonality was calculated as the square root of Simpson's diversity index over productive rearrangements. In its TCRdb copy, this immuneACCESS table keeps in-frame sequences only and misses some clones. Where compared with another copy, unresolved V genes explain less than half of these, and the others have no known cause. That table supplies the V and J calls and clone size; D and trimming were determined from the DNA. In this sample the table shows over 120,000 clones, roughly 80% of which occur a single time. About 2.9% of the sample is taken by the ten largest.

The CDR3, from cysteine to phenylalanine, totals 13 residues. Just CDR3 DNA is preserved here, 39 bases in frame from base 1. V is pared back by 6 bases and J by 6 bases, with 13 bases lying between the germline termini. The CDR1 and CDR2 encoded by the germline V gene are KGHDR and SFDVKD. Each collaborating institution followed its own protocols to collect whole blood in K2EDTA tubes. For TCRbeta analysis, collaborator samples were shipped as frozen whole blood, as isolated PBMCs, or as DNA extracted from either sample type. The sequence links TRBV24-1 to TRBJ1-2; perhaps TRBD1 is the D gene, with 5 bases matching. Sequenced input: peripheral blood. This sequence was found in a woman older than 75 with acute or convalescent COVID-19. This receptor has the CDR3 CATSSGKWDGYTF. The nucleotides read TGTGCCACCAGTTCAGGGAAGTGGGATGGCTACACCTTC.